This T cell receptor beta chain was sequenced for a study of cytomegalovirus exposure and HLA in healthy donors. The PCR was carried out with 60 Vbeta primers and 13 Jbeta primers. TCRdb's table, derived via immunoSEQ multiplex PCR, lists solely in-frame clones and lacks some. The table has about 180,000 clones, 80% seen once. Material: PBMCs. The TCR sequence derives from a woman in her 30s in good health and CMV-seronegative.

CDR3 residues: CASSAQGTEAFF. The DNA of the CDR3 is TGCGCCAGCAGCGCTCAGGGAACTGAAGCTTTCTTT. The V and J genes are TRBV4-1 and TRBJ1-1; tentative D call: TRBD1 (5 bases). In germline, CDR1 is MGHRA, CDR2 YSYEKL. V was shortened by 5 bases and J by 5 bases, with 9 bases between the two germline ends. CDR3 length: 12 amino acids.